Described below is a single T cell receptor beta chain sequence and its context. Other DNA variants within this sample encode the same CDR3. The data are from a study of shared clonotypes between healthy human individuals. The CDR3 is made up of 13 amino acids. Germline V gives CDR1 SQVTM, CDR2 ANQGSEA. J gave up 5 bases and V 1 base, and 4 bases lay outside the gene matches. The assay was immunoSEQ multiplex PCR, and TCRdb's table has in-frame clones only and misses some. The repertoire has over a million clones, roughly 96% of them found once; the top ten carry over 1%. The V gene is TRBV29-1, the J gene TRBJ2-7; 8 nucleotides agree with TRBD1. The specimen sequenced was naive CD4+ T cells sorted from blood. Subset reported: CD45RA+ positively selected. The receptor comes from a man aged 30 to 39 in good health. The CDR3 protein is CSVEGTGRHEQYF. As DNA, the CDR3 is TGCAGCGTTGAAGGGACAGGGAGGCACGAGCAGTACTTC.